The entry that follows covers one T cell receptor (beta chain) sequence. Antigen unknown. The CDR3 regions of TCR beta were amplified from RNA transcripts. The HTBI set primed first-round TCR CDR3 RT-PCR. Each CDR3 protein gets one entry after TCRdb re-called the multiplex PCR reads with MiXCR. The sample has about 720,000 distinct CDR3 sequences, 18% seen once. The CDR3 spans 14 residues. The germline V gene encodes CDR1 MNHNS and CDR2 SASEGT. Trimming removed 5 bases from V and 3 bases from J, with 13 bases in between. The data belong to a study of T cells in Graves' hyperthyroidism and ophthalmopathy. Study conclusions and caveats: Blood shared most expanded thyroid clonotypes above 0.001.

Uncontrolled infections, other autoimmune diseases, pregnancy or lactation led to exclusion of patients. For the diagnoses, clinical symptoms, serum thyroxine and TRAb, thyroid ultrasound and orbital computed tomography were used. Specimen: blood. This clonotype originated in a woman aged 45-65 years with Graves' hyperthyroidism that later progressed to Graves' ophthalmopathy. This rearrangement joins TRBV6-1 to TRBJ1-2; weak D call: TRBD1 (5 bases). The CDR3 coding sequence is TGTGCCAGCAGTCCCGCAGGGTTGGACTATGGCTACACCTTC. Protein product: CASSPAGLDYGYTF.